This T cell receptor (beta chain) comes out of a study of T cell responses to AZD1222 COVID-19 vaccine. Notes on the study in general: The donor cohort was predominantly white British with a female majority, and clonal diversity may have been underestimated.

Repertoires were generated with immunoSEQ multiplex PCR, while TCRdb's copy carries only in-frame clones and drops some. The sample has over 75,000 clones; approximately 83% are singletons. To note about this clone: Its antigen is still unknown.

The CDR3 totals 13 residues. Germline V lookup: CDR1 LNHNV, CDR2 YYDKDF (reference sequence). Trimming pared 1 base from V and 6 bases from J, leaving 10 bases between. Second-dose intervals of approximately 4 or approximately 12 weeks were pooled. The sequence derives from an adult who received the AZD1222 COVID-19 vaccine. Sequencing used peripheral blood, obtained 28 days after the second AZD1222 dose. The rearrangement joins TRBV15 to TRBJ2-7, with D possibly TRBD1 on 6 matching bases. The CDR3 bases are TGTGCCACCAGCAGAGGGACAGCGGCCGAGCAGTACTTC. Amino acid sequence: CATSRGTAAEQYF. Supplemented by reference TRBV15 and TRBJ2-7, the full variable domain reads DAMVIQNPRYQVTQFGKPVTLSCSQTLNHNVMYWYQQKSSQAPKLLFHYYDKDFNNEADTPDNFQSRRPNTSFCFLDIRSPGLGDTAMYLCATSRGTAAEQYFGPGTRLTVT.